These 23 T cell receptor beta chains were all obtained from the same sample, sequenced in a study of blood T cell repertoires in COVID-19. Clones were read by immunoSEQ multiplex PCR, and TCRdb kept only the in-frame ones, dropping some. The table lists approximately 50,000 clones, around 83% of them singletons. Sequenced: peripheral blood. Receptors were obtained from a human donor in a cohort sampled during active COVID-19.

This sequence joins TRBV30 and TRBJ1-1; D uncertain. Germline V gene lookup returns CDR1 GTSNPN and CDR2 SVGIG (reference sequence). This CDR3 comprises 13 residues. The V end was cut by 4 bases, the J end by 3 bases, with 12 bases between. The CDR3 region has the DNA TGTGCCTGGACCTCCTCGAGGGACACTGAAGCTTTCTTT. This codes for CAWTSSRDTEAFF.

The CDR3 DNA follows: TGTGCCAGCAGCAGACAGCCAAGCACAGATACGCAGTATTTT. Its translation: CASSRQPSTDTQYF. The V and J genes are TRBV2 and TRBJ2-3; possibly TRBD1 for D (5 bases). The germline V gene encodes CDR1 SNHLY and CDR2 FYNNEI. The CDR3 consists of 14 residues. V lost 6 bases and J 0 bases, leaving 10 bases between the germline ends.

The V and J genes are TRBV5-1 and TRBJ1-4; no clear D. The V end was cut by 0 bases, the J end by 7 bases, with 7 bases between. CDR3 length: 13 residues. Germline V gives CDR1 SGHRS, CDR2 YFSETQ. CDR3 DNA: TGCGCCAGCAGCTTGGAGGGAGGTGAAAAACTGTTTTTT. It encodes CASSLEGGEKLFF.

J is TRBJ1-1 and V is TRBV5-5, with TRBD1 identical over 10 bases. The length of the CDR3 is 18 residues. The ends lost 4 bases at V and 1 base at J; junction bases unmatched: 13. Germline-derived CDR1 and CDR2 are SGHKS and YYEKEE (reference sequence). DNA of the CDR3: TGTGCCAGCAGCGGCAGACAGGGGGCCCCTATAGCGAACACTGAAGCTTTCTTT. This sequence encodes CASSGRQGAPIANTEAFF. Full variable domain (missing parts from reference TRBV5-5 and TRBJ1-1): DAGVTQSPTHLIKTRGQQVTLRCSPISGHKSVSWYQQVLGQGPQFIFQYYEKEERGRGNFPDRFSARQFPNYSSELNVNALLLGDSALYLCASSGRQGAPIANTEAFFGQGTRLTVV.

This chain uses TRBV6-5 with TRBJ2-2; D may be TRBD2 (6 bases). The CDR3 extends over 13 amino acids. Trimming left V 5 bases short and J 6 bases short, with 10 bases between. Germline V gene data show CDR1 as MNHEY and CDR2 as SVGAGI. The CDR3 DNA follows: TGTGCCAGCAGTCGCGGGGCGTCCGGGGAGCTGTTTTTT. It codes for CASSRGASGELFF.

This clone was observed a few times. The V gene is TRBV7-2, the J gene TRBJ2-2, with 8 bases lining up with TRBD1. This CDR3 is built from 15 residues. Germline V gives CDR1 SGHTA, CDR2 FQGNSA. Trimming removed 3 bases from V and 8 bases from J; junction bases left unmatched: 8. CDR3 sequence: CASSFPGQGAGELFF. The CDR3 region has the DNA TGTGCCAGCAGCTTCCCCGGACAGGGAGCGGGGGAGCTGTTTTTT.

This rearrangement joins TRBV5-4 to TRBJ2-1; tentative D call: TRBD2 (7 bases). This CDR3 is 16 amino acids long. V was shortened by 0 bases and J by 3 bases, with 13 bases between the two germline ends. Germline loops: CDR1 SGHNT, CDR2 YYREEE (reference sequence). CDR3 loop: CASSLGGGQHYNEQFF. The CDR3 coding sequence is TGTGCCAGCAGCTTGGGCGGGGGCCAACACTACAATGAGCAGTTCTTC.

In its sample, this clone was seen a few times. The rearrangement joins TRBV7-3 to TRBJ1-1; D call uncertain. The germline V and J ends were trimmed by 1 base and 1 base, with 10 bases remaining between them. The CDR3 covers 15 residues. Germline CDR1 reads SGHTA; CDR2 reads FQGTGA. In DNA, the CDR3 is TGTGCCAGCAGCTTAAACGCAGATCAGAACACTGAAGCTTTCTTT. This codes for CASSLNADQNTEAFF. Full variable domain (missing parts from reference TRBV7-3 and TRBJ1-1): GAGVSQTPSNKVTEKGKYVELRCDPISGHTALYWYRQSLGQGPEFLIYFQGTGAADDSGLPNDRFFAVRPEGSVSTLKIQRTERGDSAVYLCASSLNADQNTEAFFGQGTRLTVV.

This clone was picked up many times. This chain joins TRBV6-6 and TRBJ2-7; D unclear. The ends were cut back, 0 bases at V and 12 bases at J, with 15 bases in the middle. Germline CDR1 is MNHNY and CDR2 is SVGAGI (reference sequence). This CDR3 has 13 amino acids. CDR3 amino acids: CASSYSPQTAGYF. DNA of the CDR3: TGTGCCAGCAGTTACTCCCCCCAAACGGCAGGGTACTTC.

The V gene is TRBV6-6, the J gene TRBJ2-1, with 12 bases matching TRBD2. Germline V gives CDR1 MNHNY, CDR2 SVGAGI (reference sequence). V lost 2 bases and J lost 7; bases outside the gene matches: 6. The CDR3 consists of 16 residues. CDR3 loop: CASSYPTSGGYNEQFF. CDR3 DNA sequence: TGTGCCAGCAGTTACCCCACTAGCGGGGGGTATAATGAGCAGTTCTTC.

V and J are TRBV27 and TRBJ1-1; 10 bases line up with TRBD1. V was clipped by 3 bases and J by 1 base; unmatched bases: 8. The CDR3 has 17 residues. From germline, CDR1 is MNHEY and CDR2 SMNVEV (reference sequence). CDR3 DNA sequence: TGTGCCAGCAGTTTCCCGGGACAGGGGCTTTCGAACACTGAAGCTTTCTTT. Translation: CASSFPGQGLSNTEAFF.

This chain links TRBV9 with TRBJ2-1, with D possibly TRBD2 on 6 matching bases. Germline CDR1 and CDR2: SGDLS and YYNGEE. CDR3 size: 18 residues. V gave up 0 bases and J gave up 5 bases, with 21 bases separating them. CDR3 nucleotide sequence: TGTGCCAGCAGCGTAGTGGGTCGAGTGGGACTCCCCCACAATGAGCAGTTCTTC. Residues: CASSVVGRVGLPHNEQFF.

V is TRBV3-1 (or the pseudogene TRBV3-2) and J is TRBJ1-4; D remains ambiguous. Germline V gene lookup returns CDR1 LGHDT and CDR2 YNNKEL (reference sequence). V lost 2 bases to trimming and J lost 7 bases, with 8 bases between them. This CDR3 has 13 amino acids. CDR3 protein: CASSQMEGEKLFF. The CDR3, as DNA: TGTGCCAGCAGCCAAATGGAGGGTGAAAAACTGTTTTTT.

V usage is TRBV12-3 or TRBV12-4 and J usage is TRBJ2-3; D is ambiguous. CDR3 size: 12 residues. V lost 3 bases, J lost 3 bases, and 4 bases lay in between. DNA of the CDR3: TGTGCCAGCAGTTTGTCGACAGATACGCAGTATTTT. Translating gives CASSLSTDTQYF.

The chain employs TRBV2 and TRBJ2-3, with 8 bases identical to TRBD2. Germline CDR1 SNHLY, CDR2 FYNNEI. The CDR3 runs to 15 residues. V lost 2 bases to trimming and J lost 6 bases; unmatched junction nucleotides: 7. Here the CDR3 reads CASSELGTRSDTQYF. CDR3 nucleotide sequence: TGTGCCAGCAGTGAATTGGGGACTAGGAGTGATACGCAGTATTTT. Drawing the rest from reference TRBV2 and TRBJ2-3, the complete variable domain is EPEVTQTPSHQVTQMGQEVILRCVPISNHLYFYWYRQILGQKVEFLVSFYNNEISEKSEIFDDQFSVERPDGSNFTLKIRSTKLEDSAMYFCASSELGTRSDTQYFGPGTRLTVL.

This chain uses TRBV5-6 with TRBJ2-7; tentatively, D is TRBD1 (6 bases). Germline CDR1 reads SGHDT; CDR2 reads YYEEEE. The CDR3 is made up of 17 amino acids. V lost 2 bases, J lost 7 bases, and 25 bases lay in between. The CDR3 nucleotides read TGTGCCAGCAGCTTCCGACCCAGCAGGGGCTACTTGGGGGAGCAGTACTTC. Its protein is CASSFRPSRGYLGEQYF.

This chain uses TRBV16 with TRBJ1-5; 8 bases align to TRBD1. V dropped 1 base and J dropped 5; count of bases not matched to a gene: 13. The V gene's germline CDR1 is KGHSY and CDR2 FQNENV. CDR3 length: 18 amino acids. This chain's CDR3 is CASSQFVLGTGVYQPQHF. CDR3 in DNA: TGTGCCAGCAGCCAATTTGTTTTGGGGACAGGCGTCTATCAGCCCCAGCATTTT.

The chain uses TRBV4-1 and TRBJ1-2, with 8 bases identical to TRBD1. This CDR3 comprises 21 residues. V lost 0 bases, J lost 5 bases, and 23 bases stayed unmatched. CDR1 MGHRA and CDR2 YSYEKL come from the germline V gene. The CDR3 DNA sequence: TGCGCCAGCAGCCAAGATCTTACGGCTTTGGGTCGGACAGGGCTTCGGTATGGCTACACCTTC. Amino acid sequence: CASSQDLTALGRTGLRYGYTF.

The rearrangement uses TRBV2 and TRBJ1-2; perhaps TRBD1 as D (5 bases). Germline V gives CDR1 SNHLY, CDR2 FYNNEI. This CDR3 is 13 amino acids long. V was clipped by 6 bases and J by 2 bases, with 10 bases between them. The CDR3 protein is CASRSQGNYGYTF. The CDR3 nucleotides read TGTGCCAGCAGATCCCAGGGAAACTATGGCTACACCTTC.

V and J are TRBV30 and TRBJ2-7; no clear D gene. Germline CDR1 and CDR2: GTSNPN and SVGIG (reference sequence). Trimming took off 0 bases at V and 1 base at J, with 7 bases between the two ends. The CDR3 has 13 residues. Here the CDR3 reads CAWSVQTSYEQYF. The CDR3 DNA reads TGTGCCTGGAGTGTTCAAACTTCCTACGAGCAGTACTTC. Looking up the rest from reference TRBV30 and TRBJ2-7 gives the full variable domain: SQTIHQWPATLVQPVGSPLSLECTVEGTSNPNLYWYRQAAGRGLQLLFYSVGIGQISSEVPQNLSASRPQDRQFILSSKKLLLSDSGFYLCAWSVQTSYEQYFGPGTRLTVT.

The rearrangement uses TRBV21-1 and TRBJ2-3; the table calls TRBD2, which could not be checked here. TRBV21-1 is a known pseudogene. This CDR3 has 20 residues. The CDR3 here is CASSKEGTFWGLLYSDTQYF. CDR3 nucleotides: TGTGCCAGCAGCAAAGAGGGCACTTTCTGGGGACTACTTTATTCAGATACGCAGTATTTT.

The sample holds a few counts of this clone. The gene calls are TRBV30 and TRBJ2-2; D call uncertain. With 2 bases removed from V and 6 bases from J, the gap between germline ends came to 16 bases. The CDR3 spans 15 residues. Germline CDR1 is GTSNPN and CDR2 is SVGIG (reference sequence). CDR3 sequence: CAWSKLSVVSGELFF. In nucleotides, the CDR3 is TGTGCCTGGAGTAAACTCAGCGTGGTGTCCGGGGAGCTGTTTTTT.

This clone was seen only a few times. The gene calls are TRBV4-1 and TRBJ1-4; no clear D. Germline assignment: CDR1 MGHRA and CDR2 YSYEKL. This CDR3 spans 15 amino acids. The V and J ends lost 6 bases and 0 bases respectively, with 11 bases between them. The CDR3 DNA sequence: TGCGCCAGCAGACAGCCGGGAGCAACTAATGAAAAACTGTTTTTT. The encoded protein is CASRQPGATNEKLFF.